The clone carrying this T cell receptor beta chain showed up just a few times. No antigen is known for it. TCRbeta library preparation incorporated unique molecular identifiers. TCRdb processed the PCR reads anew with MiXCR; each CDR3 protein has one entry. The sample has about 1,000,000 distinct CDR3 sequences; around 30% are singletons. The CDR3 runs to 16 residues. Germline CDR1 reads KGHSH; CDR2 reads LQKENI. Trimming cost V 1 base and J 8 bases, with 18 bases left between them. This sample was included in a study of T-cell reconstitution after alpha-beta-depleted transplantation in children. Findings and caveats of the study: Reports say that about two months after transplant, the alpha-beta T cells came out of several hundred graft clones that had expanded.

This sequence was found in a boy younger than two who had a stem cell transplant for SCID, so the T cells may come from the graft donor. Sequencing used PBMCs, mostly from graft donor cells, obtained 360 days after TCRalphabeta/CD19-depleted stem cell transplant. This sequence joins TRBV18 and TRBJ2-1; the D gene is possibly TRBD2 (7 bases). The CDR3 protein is CASSPLAGALQDEQFF. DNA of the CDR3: TGTGCCAGCTCACCACTTGCGGGGGCACTCCAGGATGAGCAGTTCTTC.